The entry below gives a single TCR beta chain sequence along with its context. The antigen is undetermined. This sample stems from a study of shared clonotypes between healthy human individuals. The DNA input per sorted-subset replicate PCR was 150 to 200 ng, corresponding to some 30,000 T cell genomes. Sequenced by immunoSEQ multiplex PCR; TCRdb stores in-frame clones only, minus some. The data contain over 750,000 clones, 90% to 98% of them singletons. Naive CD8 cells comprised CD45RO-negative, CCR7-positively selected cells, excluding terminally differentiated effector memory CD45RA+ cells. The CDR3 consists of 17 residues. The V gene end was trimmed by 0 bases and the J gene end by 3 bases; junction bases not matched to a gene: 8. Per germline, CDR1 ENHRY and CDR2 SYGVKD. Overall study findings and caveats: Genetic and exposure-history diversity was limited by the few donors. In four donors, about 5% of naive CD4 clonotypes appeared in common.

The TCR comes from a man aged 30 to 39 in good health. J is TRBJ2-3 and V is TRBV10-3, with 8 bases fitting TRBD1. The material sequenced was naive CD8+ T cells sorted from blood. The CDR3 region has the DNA TGTGCCATCAGTGAGTCGTTAGGACAGGGCCTTACAGATACGCAGTATTTT. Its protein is CAISESLGQGLTDTQYF.